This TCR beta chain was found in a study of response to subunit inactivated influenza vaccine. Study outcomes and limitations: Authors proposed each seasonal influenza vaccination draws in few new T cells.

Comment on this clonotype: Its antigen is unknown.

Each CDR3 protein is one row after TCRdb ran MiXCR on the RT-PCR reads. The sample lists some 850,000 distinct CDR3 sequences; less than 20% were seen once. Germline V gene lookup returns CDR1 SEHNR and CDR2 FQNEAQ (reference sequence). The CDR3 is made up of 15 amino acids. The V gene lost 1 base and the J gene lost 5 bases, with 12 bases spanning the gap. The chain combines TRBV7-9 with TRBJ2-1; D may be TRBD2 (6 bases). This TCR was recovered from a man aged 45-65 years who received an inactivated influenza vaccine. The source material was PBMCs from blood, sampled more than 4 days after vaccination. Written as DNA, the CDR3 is TGTGCCAGCAGCTTAGACGCCGGGACTCACAATGAGCAGTTCTTC. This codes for CASSLDAGTHNEQFF.